The next 32 T cell receptor beta chains were all read from a single sample in a study of control samples from healthy donors and cancer patients. Sequenced by immunoSEQ multiplex PCR; TCRdb stores in-frame clones only, minus some. The sample holds about 130,000 clones; around 93% are singletons and the top ten take about 9%. Sequences were obtained from blood. The receptors were sampled from a man in his late teens or twenties in good health.

This clone occurred once. The rearrangement links TRBV5-1 to TRBJ1-1; 7 bases agree with TRBD1. The CDR3 covers 18 residues. After removal of 0 bases from V and 3 bases from J, the junction contained 14 bases not matched to a gene. Looked up from germline, CDR1 is SGHRS and CDR2 is YFSETQ. CDR3: CASSLAGKGGAGDTEAFF. The DNA for the CDR3 is TGCGCCAGCAGCTTGGCCGGGAAAGGGGGCGCGGGGGACACTGAAGCTTTCTTT.

The CDR3 here is CASRHGTNGELFF. The CDR3, as DNA: TGTGCCAGCAGACACGGGACAAACGGGGAGCTGTTTTTT. V is TRBV6-5 and J is TRBJ2-2, with D perhaps TRBD1 (6 bases). V was shortened by 6 bases and J by 7 bases, with 12 bases between the two germline ends. The CDR3 spans 13 residues. Germline CDR1 is MNHEY and CDR2 is SVGAGI.

The rearrangement links TRBV30 to TRBJ1-1, with D hard to call. Trimming left V 1 base short and J 3 bases short, with 3 bases between. Germline CDR1 reads GTSNPN; CDR2 reads SVGIG (reference sequence). The CDR3 is 11 residues long. CDR3 protein: CAWSGDTEAFF. DNA of the CDR3: TGTGCCTGGAGTGGTGACACTGAAGCTTTCTTT.

In its sample, this clone was seen once. The chain carries TRBV10-1 and TRBJ1-4; a weak D match, TRBD1 (5 bases). CDR1 WNHNN and CDR2 SYGVQD come from the germline V gene (reference sequence). The CDR3 length is 14 residues. Trimming took 8 bases from V and 7 from J, leaving 17 bases between them. The CDR3 bases are TGCGCCAGCGGTTCCGGGACGGCGGGTGAAAAACTGTTTTTT. Protein sequence: CASGSGTAGEKLFF.

For the CDR3, the DNA is TGTGCCAGCAGTTACTCGAGTTGGGGGCTCAATCAGCCCCAGCATTTT. It codes for CASSYSSWGLNQPQHF. This chain connects TRBV6-5 to TRBJ1-5; TRBD1 might be the D (6 bases). V was shortened by 0 bases and J by 3 bases, with 12 bases between the two germline ends. Germline CDR1 MNHEY, CDR2 SVGAGI. The CDR3 covers 16 residues.

The rearrangement uses TRBV6-5 and TRBJ1-2; 7 nucleotides agree with TRBD1. Germline CDR1 and CDR2: MNHEY and SVGAGI. The CDR3 spans 15 residues. J was trimmed by 6 bases and V by 0 bases; bases with no gene match: 7. Here the CDR3 reads CASSYSYTGQDGYTF. The CDR3 coding sequence is TGTGCCAGCAGTTACTCGTATACTGGACAGGATGGCTACACCTTC.

The rearrangement links TRBV11-3 to TRBJ2-3, with D hard to call. The CDR3 consists of 13 residues. The V end was cut by 4 bases, the J end by 6 bases, with 11 bases between. CDR1 and CDR2 (germline): SGHNT, YENEEA. The CDR3 coding sequence is TGTGCCAGCAGCTCCCGGCTCTGGGATACGCAGTATTTT. It specifies CASSSRLWDTQYF.

The rearrangement links TRBV10-2 to TRBJ1-1; 7 nucleotides match TRBD1. This CDR3 is built from 14 residues. V lost 5 bases to trimming and J lost 0 bases; unmatched junction nucleotides: 3. Looked up from germline, CDR1 is WSHSY and CDR2 is SAAADI. The CDR3 nucleotides are TGCGCCAGCAGTCGGGGACAGATGAACACTGAAGCTTTCTTT. As protein: CASSRGQMNTEAFF.

This chain uses TRBV7-3 with TRBJ2-7; 8 bases fit TRBD1. The CDR3 runs to 14 residues. V shed 4 bases and J 5 bases; nucleotides not matched to a gene: 7. Germline assignment: CDR1 SGHTA and CDR2 FQGTGA. The CDR3 sequence is CASSSQGGLHEQYF. In nucleotides, the CDR3 is TGTGCCAGCAGCTCACAGGGGGGCCTCCACGAGCAGTACTTC. Full variable domain (rest looked up from reference TRBV7-3 and TRBJ2-7): GAGVSQTPSNKVTEKGKYVELRCDPISGHTALYWYRQSLGQGPEFLIYFQGTGAADDSGLPNDRFFAVRPEGSVSTLKIQRTERGDSAVYLCASSSQGGLHEQYFGPGTRLTVT.

The chain joins TRBV5-4 to TRBJ1-2; the D is unclear. V was trimmed by 2 bases and J by 3 bases, leaving 14 bases between them. CDR3 length: 15 residues. Germline CDR1 and CDR2: SGHNT and YYREEE (reference sequence). CDR3 protein: CASSLWPPSYYGYTF. CDR3 nucleotide sequence: TGTGCCAGCAGCTTATGGCCCCCTTCCTACTATGGCTACACCTTC.

The chain joins TRBV5-1 to TRBJ2-7; 7 bases align to TRBD1. Germline CDR1 and CDR2: SGHRS and YFSETQ. There are 14 residues in the CDR3. Trimming cost V 4 bases and J 0 bases; bases outside gene matches: 4. CDR3 nucleotides: TGCGCCAGCAGCGGGGGACAGAGCTCCTACGAGCAGTACTTC. Its translation: CASSGGQSSYEQYF.

The genes are TRBV18 and TRBJ1-1; no firm D call. The CDR3 runs 15 residues. Germline V CDR1 and CDR2: KGHSH, LQKENI. Trimming left V 3 bases short and J 1 base short, with 12 bases between. The DNA of the CDR3 is TGTGCCAGCTCACCCACCCGGAGGGAGAACACTGAAGCTTTCTTT. It encodes CASSPTRRENTEAFF.

The CDR3 nucleotides are TGTGCCAGCAGTTTACCGAGCTCCTACGAGCAGTACTTC. This gives the protein CASSLPSSYEQYF. The chain combines TRBV12-3 or TRBV12-4 with TRBJ2-7; D gene ambiguous. The CDR3 length is 13 residues. Trimming left V 2 bases short and J 0 bases short, with 5 bases between.

V gene TRBV2 combines with J gene TRBJ1-2, with no clear D. Germline V gives CDR1 SNHLY, CDR2 FYNNEI. This CDR3 has 12 amino acids. The V gene lost 3 bases and the J gene lost 3 bases, with 5 bases spanning the gap. The CDR3 is CASSDRHYGYTF. CDR3 DNA: TGTGCCAGCAGTGACAGGCACTATGGCTACACCTTC.

The rearrangement links TRBV6-5 to TRBJ1-5, with D hard to call. The CDR3 runs 14 residues. V lost 6 bases, J lost 2 bases, and 11 bases lay in between. Germline V gives CDR1 MNHEY, CDR2 SVGAGI. The CDR3 nucleotides are TGTGCCAGCAGAGGAGGACGGGGCAATCAGCCCCAGCATTTT. Translation: CASRGGRGNQPQHF.

To note about this clone: Other nucleotide sequences from this sample produce the same CDR3. The chain combines TRBV6-5 with TRBJ1-2; D is unresolved. Deletions cut 0 bases from V and 0 bases from J, with 5 bases between. Germline V gene data show CDR1 as MNHEY and CDR2 as SVGAGI. This CDR3 spans 14 amino acids. The CDR3 is CASSYSRANYGYTF. The CDR3 DNA sequence: TGTGCCAGCAGTTACTCACGGGCTAACTATGGCTACACCTTC.

The gene calls are TRBV3-1 (or the pseudogene TRBV3-2) and TRBJ1-3; D remains ambiguous. In germline, CDR1 is LGHDT, CDR2 YNNKEL (reference sequence). Deletions cut 1 base from V and 0 bases from J, with 7 bases between. The CDR3 contains 15 residues. CDR3 in DNA: TGTGCCAGCAGCCAAGTTCCCTTCTCTGGAAACACCATATATTTT. Its protein is CASSQVPFSGNTIYF.

The rearrangement uses TRBV30 and TRBJ1-5; no definite D call. The CDR3 loop spans 13 amino acids. Germline lookup yields CDR1 GTSNPN and CDR2 SVGIG (reference sequence). Trimming took off 2 bases at V and 0 bases at J, with 5 bases between the two ends. The CDR3 sequence: CAWSLNSNQPQHF. The CDR3 region has the DNA TGTGCCTGGAGTCTTAATAGCAATCAGCCCCAGCATTTT.

This clone appeared a few times. The rearrangement joins TRBV18 to TRBJ2-7, with unresolved D. Germline V gene lookup returns CDR1 KGHSH and CDR2 LQKENI. CDR3 length equals 14 residues. V lost 6 bases to trimming and J lost 2 bases, with 14 bases between them. The CDR3: CASSHRPDTYEQYF. In DNA, the CDR3 is TGTGCCAGCTCCCACCGTCCCGACACCTACGAGCAGTACTTC.

The chain joins TRBV6-5 to TRBJ1-2; TRBD1 aligns across 7 bases. The V and J ends lost 6 bases and 2 bases, in that order; junction bases with no gene match: 3. The CDR3 totals 13 residues. Germline assignment: CDR1 MNHEY and CDR2 SVGAGI. The CDR3 DNA sequence: TGTGCCAGCAGGACAGGGAAGAACTATGGCTACACCTTC. Protein product: CASRTGKNYGYTF.

The V gene is TRBV7-9, the J gene TRBJ1-4; tentatively, D is TRBD1 (5 bases). The CDR3 is 13 residues long. Germline V gene lookup returns CDR1 SEHNR and CDR2 FQNEAQ (reference sequence). V lost 1 base to trimming and J lost 5 bases, with 5 bases between them. The CDR3, as DNA: TGTGCCAGCAGCTTAGACAGGAATGAAAAACTGTTTTTT. It specifies CASSLDRNEKLFF.

The V call is TRBV7-3, the J call TRBJ2-7; TRBD2 might be the D (5 bases). The V gene's germline CDR1 is SGHTA and CDR2 FQGTGA. This CDR3 has 13 residues. Trimming left V 2 bases short and J 5 bases short, with 10 bases between. The DNA of the CDR3 is TGTGCCAGCAGCTTAGTACTAGATGACGAGCAGTACTTC. It specifies CASSLVLDDEQYF.

The rearrangement uses TRBV14 and TRBJ1-1, with D unclear. The CDR3 is made up of 13 amino acids. V lost 4 bases to trimming and J lost 0 bases, with 6 bases between them. Germline assignment: CDR1 SGHDN and CDR2 FVKESK. CDR3 in amino acids: CASSLDMNTEAFF. The CDR3 DNA reads TGTGCCAGCAGCCTTGACATGAACACTGAAGCTTTCTTT.

This clone was picked up one time. The CDR3: CAISERERGGYGYTF. The CDR3 DNA follows: TGTGCCATCAGTGAACGGGAAAGGGGAGGCTATGGCTACACCTTC. This chain joins TRBV10-3 and TRBJ1-2; D perhaps matches TRBD1 (5 bases). Trimming took 3 bases from V and 4 from J, leaving 15 bases between them. From germline, CDR1 is ENHRY and CDR2 SYGVKD. The CDR3 contains 15 residues.

This clone occurred once. The rearrangement uses TRBV19 and TRBJ2-1; D is uncertain. Germline values: CDR1 LNHDA, CDR2 SQIVND (reference sequence). V was trimmed by 6 bases and J by 12 bases, leaving 9 bases between them. CDR3 length: 10 amino acids. CDR3 sequence: CASSHPRQFF. DNA for the CDR3: TGTGCCAGTAGCCACCCCAGGCAGTTCTTC.

The V and J genes are TRBV5-1 and TRBJ1-1; D is possibly TRBD1 (5 bases). This CDR3 region has 12 residues. V was shortened by 7 bases and J by 4 bases, with 11 bases between the two germline ends. Germline V gene data show CDR1 as SGHRS and CDR2 as YFSETQ. The DNA for the CDR3 is TGCGCCAGCTCAGGGTTTGGCACTGAAGCTTTCTTT. Protein product: CASSGFGTEAFF.

V usage is TRBV27 and J usage is TRBJ2-2, with D unclear. This CDR3 has 15 residues. The V end lost 2 bases, the J end lost 1 base, and 8 bases lay between the germline ends. CDR1 is MNHEY and CDR2 is SMNVEV in the germline V gene (reference sequence). CDR3 residues: CASSLIQENTGELFF. CDR3 sequence (DNA): TGTGCCAGCAGTTTAATCCAGGAGAACACCGGGGAGCTGTTTTTT.

The chain employs TRBV14 and TRBJ1-6; 8 nucleotides line up with TRBD1. Germline lookup yields CDR1 SGHDN and CDR2 FVKESK. With V trimmed by 3 bases and J by 5 bases, 6 bases remained unmatched. CDR3 size: 16 residues. The CDR3, as DNA: TGTGCCAGCAGCCAGTGGACAGGGATAAATAATTCACCCCTCCACTTT. Protein: CASSQWTGINNSPLHF.

The rearrangement joins TRBV4-2 to TRBJ1-3; 7 bases line up with TRBD1. Germline assignment: CDR1 LGHNA and CDR2 YNFKEQ. The V and J ends lost 1 base and 0 bases, in that order; junction bases with no gene match: 6. The CDR3 length is 17 residues. The CDR3 coding sequence is TGTGCCAGCAGCCAAGGGGAGGGGGCCTTCTCTGGAAACACCATATATTTT. Protein: CASSQGEGAFSGNTIYF.

This rearrangement joins TRBV2 to TRBJ2-2; possibly TRBD1 for D (5 bases). Germline V lookup: CDR1 SNHLY, CDR2 FYNNEI. The CDR3 extends over 17 amino acids. The V gene lost 1 base and the J gene lost 3 bases, with 15 bases spanning the gap. The CDR3 reads CASSEVRGVTYTGELFF. The CDR3 DNA reads TGTGCCAGCAGTGAAGTTAGGGGTGTAACCTACACCGGGGAGCTGTTTTTT.

The chain recombines TRBV5-1 with TRBJ1-3; D ambiguous. Germline values: CDR1 SGHRS, CDR2 YFSETQ. V lost 0 bases and J 0 bases, leaving 10 bases between the germline ends. CDR3 length equals 16 residues. The CDR3 bases are TGCGCCAGCAGCTTGGGGCAGGACCTCTCTGGAAACACCATATATTTT. It translates to CASSLGQDLSGNTIYF.

The CDR3: CASSGVLSGEKLFF. The CDR3 DNA sequence: TGTGCCAGCAGCGGGGTCCTCTCGGGGGAAAAACTGTTTTTT. V usage is TRBV6-6 and J usage is TRBJ1-4; D remains unclear. Germline V gene data show CDR1 as MNHNY and CDR2 as SVGAGI (reference sequence). Trimming pared 6 bases from V and 8 bases from J, leaving 16 bases between. The CDR3 runs 14 residues.